These 30 T cell receptor beta chains were all obtained from the same sample, sequenced in a study of immune heterogeneity within non-small cell lung tumors. Bulk tumor genomic DNA was the template, and each sample received around 650 ng. Each primary tumor yielded several biopsies, collected far apart from one another at surgery. Patients went through curative surgery, and their non-small cell lung cancer was untreated and newly diagnosed. TCR beta CDR3 was amplified by multiplex PCR using 32 V and 13 J primers. TCRdb itself ran the multiplex PCR reads through MiXCR, one entry per CDR3 protein. The repertoire holds fewer than 7,500 distinct CDR3 sequences, with approximately 20% as singletons. The sequencing sample was made of lung tumor tissue. These receptors came from a man aged 55 to 70 with non-small cell lung cancer.

This clonotype showed up just a few times. This clone may be a read error of a much larger clone one base away. V is TRBV6-1 and J is TRBJ1-4; D gene unclear. The CDR3 loop spans 15 amino acids. CDR1 MNHNS and CDR2 SASEGT come from the germline V gene. V was cut by 1 base and J by 7 bases, with 13 bases left in between. The CDR3 region has the DNA TGTGCCAGCAGTGAAGGGCGGGGTCTAGGTGAAAAACTGTTTTTT. Translated, it gives CASSEGRGLGEKLFF.

By share, this clonotype counts as medium-sized. The rearrangement joins TRBV5-1 to TRBJ2-7; 11 bases align to TRBD2. From germline, CDR1 is SGHRS and CDR2 YFSETQ. The CDR3 totals 17 residues. The V and J ends lost 2 bases and 6 bases, in that order; junction bases with no gene match: 13. The CDR3 reads CASSLGGLAGGEIEQYF. The CDR3 DNA sequence: TGCGCCAGCAGCTTAGGGGGTTTAGCGGGAGGGGAGATCGAGCAGTACTTC.

This clonotype was detected ten times or more. The CDR3 coding sequence is TGTGCCAGCAGAACTAGCGGGATCCGGAATGAGCAGTTCTTC. This translates into CASRTSGIRNEQFF. The chain carries TRBV2 and TRBJ2-1, with 10 bases matching TRBD2. This CDR3 region has 14 residues. Unmatched junction bases numbered 6, after V lost 6 bases and J lost 7 bases. CDR1 SNHLY and CDR2 FYNNEI come from the germline V gene.

To note about this clonotype: This could be a read error, since a much larger clone is one nucleotide away. The V and J genes are TRBV18 and TRBJ1-1; D ambiguous. The CDR3 is 12 residues long. V dropped 2 bases and J dropped 11 bases, with 12 bases sitting between them. Germline V gene data show CDR1 as KGHSH and CDR2 as LQKENI. CDR3: CASSPVKYIAFF. The CDR3 nucleotides are TGTGCCAGCTCACCAGTGAAGTACATCGCTTTCTTT. The complete variable domain, with remaining parts taken from reference TRBV18 and TRBJ1-1, reads NAGVMQNPRHLVRRRGQEARLRCSPMKGHSHVYWYRQLPEEGLKFMVYLQKENIIDESGMPKERFSAEFPKEGPSILRIQQVVRGDSAAYFCASSPVKYIAFFGQGTRLTVV.

This clonotype was seen ten or more times. The gene calls are TRBV7-3 and TRBJ2-1, with 7 nucleotides matching TRBD2. The CDR3 extends over 17 amino acids. The trim removed 5 bases at V and 5 bases at J, leaving 15 bases unmatched. Germline CDR1 is SGHTA and CDR2 is FQGTGA. DNA of the CDR3: TGTGCCAGCAGCCAAGCCTTTGGGCGGGAGCCAAACAATGAGCAGTTCTTC. It is translated as CASSQAFGREPNNEQFF.

This clonotype was observed many times. The gene calls are TRBV11-2 and TRBJ1-4; possibly TRBD1 for D (5 bases). Deletions cut 4 bases from V and 8 bases from J, with 14 bases between. CDR3 length: 14 residues. Germline V gene sequence: CDR1 SGHAT, CDR2 FQNNGV. CDR3 DNA: TGTGCCAGCAGCTCTCTCGGGACCGAGGAAAAACTGTTTTTT. This gives the protein CASSSLGTEEKLFF.

This clonotype was detected ten times or more. The chain links TRBV7-9 to TRBJ2-3; D is perhaps TRBD2 (5 bases). This CDR3 region has 14 residues. Trimming took off 3 bases at V and 0 bases at J, with 7 bases between the two ends. CDR1 is SEHNR and CDR2 is FQNEAQ in the germline V gene (reference sequence). In DNA form, the CDR3 reads TGTGCCAGCAGCTTCGACTATAGCACAGATACGCAGTATTTT. Its translation: CASSFDYSTDTQYF.

This clonotype qualifies as medium-sized (0.01 to 0.1%). The CDR3 is CSVEYQGEQYF. CDR3 nucleotides: TGCAGTGTCGAGTACCAGGGCGAGCAGTACTTC. The gene calls are TRBV20-1 and TRBJ2-7; TRBD1 is a possible D gene (5 bases). Deletions cut 7 bases from V and 6 bases from J, with 13 bases between. The length of the CDR3 is 11 residues. In germline, CDR1 is DFQATT, CDR2 SNEGSKA (reference sequence).

This clonotype turned up a few times. V usage is TRBV30 and J usage is TRBJ2-3; tentative D call: TRBD1 (6 bases). This CDR3 spans 14 amino acids. Trimming pared 4 bases from V and 1 base from J, leaving 12 bases between. Per germline, CDR1 GTSNPN and CDR2 SVGIG (reference sequence). The CDR3 nucleotides are TGTGCCTGGACGAAAGGACAGCGCACAGATACGCAGTATTTT. It translates to CAWTKGQRTDTQYF.

Of note for this clonotype: This likely comes from a read error, as the CDR3 has no conserved phenylalanine or tryptophan at its end. This sequence joins TRBV2 and TRBJ2-1, with TRBD2 identical over 9 bases. Trimming removed 2 bases from V and 9 bases from J; junction bases left unmatched: 8. Germline V lookup: CDR1 SNHLY, CDR2 FYNNEI. The CDR3 totals 15 residues. The CDR3 nucleotides read TGTGCCAGCAGTGAAAGGGCGGGAGGGCGGGGTGAGCAGTTCTTG. This gives the protein CASSERAGGRGEQFL.

A word on this clonotype: Here the CDR3 omits its conserved ending phenylalanine or tryptophan, so a read error is the likely source. The chain couples TRBV20-1 to TRBJ2-7, with no clear D. The length of the CDR3 is 10 residues. From germline, CDR1 is DFQATT and CDR2 SNEGSKA (reference sequence). CDR3 DNA sequence: TGCAGTGCTAGAGTCTACCAGCAGTACTTG. This encodes CSARVYQQYL.

This clonotype is medium-sized in the sample. This chain links TRBV28 with TRBJ2-7; D remains ambiguous. V was clipped by 3 bases and J by 3 bases, with 9 bases between them. This CDR3 has 13 amino acids. From germline, CDR1 is MDHEN and CDR2 SYDVKM. This chain's CDR3 is CASSLATYYEQYF. The CDR3 nucleotides read TGTGCCAGCAGTTTGGCGACATACTACGAGCAGTACTTC. Looking up the rest from reference TRBV28 and TRBJ2-7 gives the full variable domain: DVKVTQSSRYLVKRTGEKVFLECVQDMDHENMFWYRQDPGLGLRLIYFSYDVKMKEKGDIPEGYSVSREKKERFSLILESASTNQTSMYLCASSLATYYEQYFGPGTRLTVT.

This clonotype was recorded many times. CDR3 protein: CASSQDTSSSYEQYF. CDR3 in DNA: TGCGCCAGCAGCCAAGATACGTCATCGTCCTACGAGCAGTACTTC. The rearrangement links TRBV4-1 to TRBJ2-7; no clear D gene. The CDR3 loop spans 15 amino acids. CDR1 and CDR2 from the germline V gene are MGHRA and YSYEKL. V lost 0 bases and J 1 base, leaving 10 bases between the germline ends.

This clonotype showed up just a few times. The chain combines TRBV7-2 with TRBJ2-5; D unresolved. The ends were cut back, 2 bases at V and 7 bases at J, with 17 bases in the middle. CDR1 SGHTA and CDR2 FQGNSA come from the germline V gene. The CDR3 consists of 15 residues. The CDR3 coding sequence is TGTGCCAGCAGCTTAAGGGTCACTGCCGAGTCGACCCAGTACTTC. The encoded protein is CASSLRVTAESTQYF.

By share of the sample, this clonotype is medium-sized. The rearrangement links TRBV12-3 or TRBV12-4 to TRBJ1-1, with D perhaps TRBD1 (6 bases). Trimming pared 7 bases from V and 3 bases from J, leaving 9 bases between. The CDR3 has 12 amino acids. The CDR3 bases are TGTGCCAGCAAAACAGGGTACACTGAAGCTTTCTTT. It specifies CASKTGYTEAFF.

This clonotype is deemed medium-sized. The chain uses TRBV5-1 and TRBJ2-7; D might be TRBD1 (5 bases). V gave up 0 bases and J gave up 6 bases, with 13 bases separating them. The CDR3 sequence is 14 residues long. The germline gives CDR1 SGHRS, CDR2 YFSETQ. CDR3 region: CASSLARQGIEQYF. In nucleotides, the CDR3 is TGCGCCAGCAGCTTGGCCAGGCAGGGAATCGAGCAGTACTTC.

Judged by abundance, this clonotype is medium-sized. The genes are TRBV6-2 or TRBV6-3 and TRBJ2-2; D is ambiguous. Germline CDR1 is MNHEY and CDR2 is SVGEGT. V was trimmed by 4 bases and J by 6 bases, leaving 12 bases between them. This CDR3 contains 14 residues. The CDR3 spells CASSFLLGAGELFF. The DNA for the CDR3 is TGTGCCAGCAGTTTCCTTCTAGGCGCCGGGGAGCTGTTTTTT.

Ten or more counts support this clonotype. This chain links TRBV7-9 with TRBJ1-1; weak D call: TRBD1 (5 bases). This CDR3 has 15 amino acids. Trimming removed 7 bases at V and 0 bases at J, with 15 bases between. Per the germline V gene, CDR1 is SEHNR and CDR2 is FQNEAQ (reference sequence). CDR3 DNA sequence: TGTGCCAGCAACCCCGTAGGGGAACTGAACACTGAAGCTTTCTTT. Protein product: CASNPVGELNTEAFF.

This clonotype occurred many times. This chain uses TRBV11-2 with TRBJ2-1; D is unresolved. Germline values: CDR1 SGHAT, CDR2 FQNNGV. This CDR3 has 15 amino acids. V was trimmed by 7 bases and J by 0 bases, leaving 13 bases between them. The DNA of the CDR3 is TGTGCCAGCACTGATTCCCCTAGCTCCTACAATGAGCAGTTCTTC. This translates into CASTDSPSSYNEQFF.

This clonotype is categorized as medium-sized. This chain links TRBV29-1 with TRBJ1-1; D might be TRBD1 (6 bases). The germline gives CDR1 SQVTM, CDR2 ANQGSEA. The ends were cut back, 5 bases at V and 1 base at J, with 11 bases in the middle. The CDR3 has 13 residues. This CDR3 reads CSVQGQGNTEAFF. CDR3 sequence (DNA): TGCAGCGTTCAGGGGCAGGGGAACACTGAAGCTTTCTTT.

This clonotype was counted at least ten times. The rearrangement joins TRBV20-1 to TRBJ2-2; weak D call: TRBD1 (6 bases). V lost 3 bases to trimming and J lost 4 bases, with 18 bases between them. Germline V CDR1 and CDR2: DFQATT, SNEGSKA (reference sequence). This CDR3 spans 16 amino acids. The CDR3: CSASSRGAGVTGELFF. CDR3 in DNA: TGCAGTGCTAGCTCGCGAGGGGCAGGGGTCACCGGGGAGCTGTTTTTT.

This clonotype has a handful of counts. This sequence joins TRBV20-1 and TRBJ2-3, with 8 bases identical to TRBD2. Trimming at V came to 0 bases and at J to 6 bases, leaving 8 bases not matched to a gene. Germline V gene sequence: CDR1 DFQATT, CDR2 SNEGSKA (reference sequence). The CDR3 covers 15 residues. CDR3 residues: CSARDASGRPDTQYF. CDR3 sequence (DNA): TGCAGTGCTAGAGATGCGAGCGGGAGACCGGATACGCAGTATTTT.

This clonotype is medium-sized (0.01 to 0.1%) by share. The chain couples TRBV6-5 to TRBJ2-7; no clear D gene. Between the trimmed V and J ends, which lost 0 bases and 4 bases, there was a span of 10 bases. The germline V gene encodes CDR1 MNHEY and CDR2 SVGAGI. CDR3 length: 14 amino acids. The CDR3 loop reads CASSYSSPLYEQYF. The CDR3 bases are TGTGCCAGCAGTTACTCGAGTCCGTTATACGAGCAGTACTTC.

This sequence joins TRBV12-3 or TRBV12-4 and TRBJ2-5, with D perhaps TRBD2 (5 bases). Trimming took off 8 bases at V and 2 bases at J, with 15 bases between the two ends. This CDR3 is built from 14 residues. CDR3 protein: CASHYSGSQETQYF. CDR3 bases: TGTGCCAGCCATTACAGCGGCTCACAAGAGACCCAGTACTTC.

This clonotype was seen only a few times. This sequence may be a read error, since a much larger clone differs from it by one base. The V call is TRBV6-1, the J call TRBJ2-7, with TRBD1 as a possible D gene (6 bases). The CDR3 loop spans 13 amino acids. The V gene lost 6 bases and the J gene lost 2 bases, with 11 bases spanning the gap. CDR1 is MNHNS and CDR2 is SASEGT in the germline V gene. The CDR3 DNA follows: TGTGCCAGCAGCAGACAGGTCGCCTACGAGCAGTACTTC. It is translated as CASSRQVAYEQYF.

This clonotype occurred many times. The chain uses TRBV5-1 and TRBJ1-6; no clear D gene. V was clipped by 0 bases and J by 10 bases, with 23 bases between them. The CDR3 runs 18 residues. Germline lookup yields CDR1 SGHRS and CDR2 YFSETQ. As DNA, the CDR3 is TGCGCCAGCAGCTTGGACCCCGGGAGGGTTAATGGTGGATCACCCCTCCACTTT. Its protein product is CASSLDPGRVNGGSPLHF.

By proportion, this clonotype is medium-sized. The V and J genes are TRBV29-1 and TRBJ2-1; 9 bases are a match to TRBD2. The CDR3 loop spans 14 amino acids. With 6 bases clipped from V and 4 bases from J, the junction kept 7 bases outside the gene matches. CDR1 and CDR2 from the germline V gene are SQVTM and ANQGSEA. The CDR3 DNA reads TGCAGCGTCTCCCCTAGCGGGACTTACAATGAGCAGTTCTTC. It translates to CSVSPSGTYNEQFF.

This clonotype was found a few times. This chain connects TRBV4-1 to TRBJ2-1, with 8 bases fitting TRBD2. V shed 0 bases, J shed 1 base, and the junction held 20 bases outside the gene matches. Looked up from germline, CDR1 is MGHRA and CDR2 is YSYEKL. The CDR3 has 22 amino acids. CDR3 sequence (DNA): TGCGCCAGCAGCCAAGAGTTGCCCGGACTAGCAGACACCCGAGCTTCCTACAATGAGCAGTTCTTC. Protein: CASSQELPGLADTRASYNEQFF.

Concerning this clonotype itself: One end of the junction does not line up with germline, which may come from a read error. The chain employs TRBV12-5 and TRBJ2-2; D is perhaps TRBD1 or TRBD2 (5 bases each). This CDR3 comprises 14 residues. Germline loops: CDR1 LGHNT, CDR2 FRNRAP. DNA for the CDR3: TGTGCTAGTGGTTTGCAGGGCCCCACCGGGGAGCTGTTCTTT. Its protein product is CASGLQGPTGELFF.

Comment on this clonotype: A much larger clone lies a single base off, so this may be a read error. The chain employs TRBV5-6 and TRBJ2-2; D unresolved. This CDR3 is built from 11 residues. Germline CDR1 SGHDT, CDR2 YYEEEE. The CDR3 sequence is CAGSLTGELFF. The CDR3 DNA sequence: TGTGCCGGCAGCTTGACCGGGGAGCTGTTTTTT.